This record concerns one TCR beta chain sequence. The antigen is undetermined. At one end, the junction sequence differs from germline, possibly due to a read error. Ophthalmopathy cases scored 3 or more on the Clinical Activity Score and 4 or more on NOSPECS grade, with duration below 3 months. The entry originates in a study of T cells in Graves' hyperthyroidism and ophthalmopathy. Study at large: Staff took peripheral blood when the initial diagnosis was made, before any treatment began. Broader study findings: A 13 V-J model separated ophthalmopathy from stable hyperthyroidism. Ophthalmopathy, which appeared later, was predicted by the model a median about 6.8 months before onset.

Authors of the study amplified TCR beta CDR3 regions from RNA transcripts. The HTBI primer set served for first-round RT-PCR of the TCR CDR3. MiXCR, applied by TCRdb to the multiplex PCR reads, yields one record per CDR3 protein. The sample includes hundreds of thousands of distinct CDR3 sequences, roughly 22% of them seen just once. Sequenced input: blood. This TCR was sampled from a man aged 30 to 39 with Graves' ophthalmopathy.

The DNA for the CDR3 is TGCGCCAGCAGCTACGGCAGGGAGGACGAGCAGTACTTC. It specifies CASSYGREDEQYF. This sequence joins TRBV6-8 and TRBJ2-7; possibly TRBD2 for D (6 bases). CDR1 and CDR2 (germline): MNHGY, SAAAGT. The CDR3 is 13 residues long.